One sample yielded the 7 T cell receptor beta chains listed below, sequenced in a study of PD-1 blockade in classical Hodgkin lymphoma. Libraries were prepared by immunoSEQ multiplex PCR; TCRdb keeps only in-frame clonotypes and omits some of them. The sample yields under 4,500 clones, under 80% seen once. In every patient, relapse followed autologous stem cell transplantation, while exposure to brentuximab vedotin differed. Researchers report purifying CD4+ T cells from thawed PBMCs by magnetic negative selection. Specimen: CD4+ T cells from blood, collected at baseline. The receptors stem from a human donor with classical Hodgkin lymphoma.

This rearrangement joins TRBV2 to TRBJ2-1; a weak D match, TRBD2 (5 bases). The V end lost 2 bases, the J end lost 5 bases, and 13 bases lay between the germline ends. The CDR3 has 15 amino acids. The germline gives CDR1 SNHLY, CDR2 FYNNEI. Written as DNA, the CDR3 is TGTGCCAGCAGTGAACCCCTAGCAGTTAACAATGAGCAGTTCTTC. Protein product: CASSEPLAVNNEQFF. The whole variable domain, remainder taken from reference TRBV2 and TRBJ2-1, is EPEVTQTPSHQVTQMGQEVILRCVPISNHLYFYWYRQILGQKVEFLVSFYNNEISEKSEIFDDQFSVERPDGSNFTLKIRSTKLEDSAMYFCASSEPLAVNNEQFFGPGTRLTVL.

The V and J genes are TRBV30 and TRBJ2-6; D possibly corresponds to TRBD1 (5 bases). Germline CDR1 GTSNPN, CDR2 SVGIG (reference sequence). The CDR3 consists of 13 residues. V lost 3 bases and J lost 8, with 11 bases in between. DNA of the CDR3: TGTGCCTGGAGATTCCAGGGTACCAACGTCCTGACTTTC. Protein sequence: CAWRFQGTNVLTF.

The chain employs TRBV19 and TRBJ2-2; TRBD2 is a possible D gene (5 bases). The CDR3 has 15 amino acids. Germline CDR1 and CDR2: LNHDA and SQIVND (reference sequence). Trimming left V 5 bases short and J 5 bases short, with 15 bases between. In DNA, the CDR3 is TGTGCCAGTAGTTTTTCCTCCACGGGGACCGGGGAGCTGTTTTTT. Protein: CASSFSSTGTGELFF.

V gene TRBV27 combines with J gene TRBJ2-7, with D perhaps TRBD1 (6 bases). This CDR3 is 14 amino acids long. With 6 bases removed from V and 6 bases from J, the gap between germline ends came to 18 bases. The V gene's germline CDR1 is MNHEY and CDR2 SMNVEV (reference sequence). CDR3 DNA sequence: TGTGCCAGCAGGAGAGGGGGATCCTCTTCCGAGCAGTACTTC. It yields the protein CASRRGGSSSEQYF.

V and J are TRBV6-1 and TRBJ2-2; 12 bases match TRBD2. Trimming at V came to 3 bases and at J to 4 bases, leaving 9 bases not matched to a gene. The CDR3 is 18 amino acids. Looked up from germline, CDR1 is MNHNS and CDR2 is SASEGT. The CDR3 spells CASSDARGLAGSTGELFF. The CDR3, as DNA: TGTGCCAGCAGTGACGCCCGAGGACTAGCGGGGAGCACCGGGGAGCTGTTTTTT.

A single count supports this clone. This rearrangement joins TRBV5-5 to TRBJ2-7; D is unresolved. The CDR3 length is 11 residues. V lost 2 bases and J 5 bases, leaving 5 bases between the germline ends. CDR1 and CDR2 from the germline V gene are SGHKS and YYEKEE (reference sequence). CDR3 protein: CASSFSNEQYF. CDR3 DNA sequence: TGTGCCAGCAGCTTCTCAAACGAGCAGTACTTC.

The chain carries TRBV27 and TRBJ2-5; D gene uncertain. The CDR3 is made up of 13 amino acids. Germline V gives CDR1 MNHEY, CDR2 SMNVEV (reference sequence). V lost 5 bases and J 7 bases, leaving 14 bases between the germline ends. CDR3 sequence (DNA): TGTGCCAGCAGTCCCCTGAGACCAGGGACCCAGTACTTC. Its protein is CASSPLRPGTQYF.